This T cell receptor (beta chain) was sequenced for a study of Graves' ophthalmopathy and Graves' hyperthyroidism. Across the study: At initial diagnosis, peripheral blood was obtained, and this preceded any treatment. Study-wide points: Most expanded thyroid clonotypes above 0.001 frequency also appeared in blood.

The V gene end was trimmed by 7 bases and the J gene end by 7 bases; junction bases not matched to a gene: 10. The CDR3 spans 13 residues. Germline values: CDR1 DFQATT, CDR2 SNEGSKA (reference sequence). None of the included patients had other autoimmune diseases, uncontrolled infections, pregnancy or lactation, as these led to exclusion. Amplification of the TCR beta CDR3 regions used RNA transcripts (as template). A first-round RT-PCR used HTBI primers, followed by a second-round multiplex PCR. TCRdb reanalysed the multiplex PCR reads using MiXCR and keeps one entry per CDR3 protein. The repertoire holds some 240,000 distinct CDR3 sequences, around 42% seen once, with roughly 45% in the top ten. In regard to this clonotype: Its antigen is not known.

The sequence came from an adult man with Graves' ophthalmopathy. The specimen was peripheral blood. The V call is TRBV20-1, the J call TRBJ2-7, with 10 bases identical to TRBD2. The CDR3 DNA reads TGCAGTGTGTGGAGCGGGAGGGCGGGGGAGCAGTACTTC. Its translation: CSVWSGRAGEQYF.